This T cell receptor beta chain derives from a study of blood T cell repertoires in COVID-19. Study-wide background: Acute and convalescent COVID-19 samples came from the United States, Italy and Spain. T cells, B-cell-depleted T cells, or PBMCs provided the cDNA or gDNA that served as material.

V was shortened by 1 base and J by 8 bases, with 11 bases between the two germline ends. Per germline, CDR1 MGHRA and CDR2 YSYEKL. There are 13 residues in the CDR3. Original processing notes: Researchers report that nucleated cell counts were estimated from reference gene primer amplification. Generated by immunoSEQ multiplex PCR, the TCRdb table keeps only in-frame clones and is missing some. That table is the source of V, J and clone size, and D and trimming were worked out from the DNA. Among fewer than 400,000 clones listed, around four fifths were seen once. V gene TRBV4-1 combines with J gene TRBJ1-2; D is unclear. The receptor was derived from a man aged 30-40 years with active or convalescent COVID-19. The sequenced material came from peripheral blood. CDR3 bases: TGCGCCAGCAGCCAAGGGTCGACATTCGGCTACACCTTC. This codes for CASSQGSTFGYTF.